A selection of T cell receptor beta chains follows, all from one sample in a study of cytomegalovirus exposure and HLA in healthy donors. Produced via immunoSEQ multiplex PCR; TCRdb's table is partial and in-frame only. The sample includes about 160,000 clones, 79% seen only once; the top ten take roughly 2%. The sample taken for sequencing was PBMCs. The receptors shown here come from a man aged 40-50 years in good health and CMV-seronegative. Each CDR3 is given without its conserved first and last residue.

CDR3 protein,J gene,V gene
ASSEPLEAQY,TRBJ2-5,TRBV6-1
ASSLEPLTGEQY,TRBJ2-7,TRBV11-3
ASSLTGSYQPQH,TRBJ1-5,TRBV28
ASRPPGQDRGEQY,TRBJ2-7,TRBV7-2
ASSYPLAGLTGELF,TRBJ2-2,TRBV6-6
ASSYKDRAYNEQF,TRBJ2-1,TRBV6-6
ASSIGDRLAKNIQY,TRBJ2-4,TRBV19
ASSLGGDAGELF,TRBJ2-2,TRBV7-7
ASSIRQGSGELL,TRBJ2-2,TRBV11-3
ASSVGFTGGDYEQY,TRBJ2-7,TRBV9
ASSFADTEAF,TRBJ1-1,TRBV5-4
ASSLAPGEREFFSGANVLT,TRBJ2-6,TRBV7-6
ASSQVNQAGTGELF,TRBJ2-2,TRBV4-3
AWSVLQGAGEQY,TRBJ2-7,TRBV30
AISTTSTPSTDTQY,TRBJ2-3,TRBV10-3
ASSRQETRYEQY,TRBJ2-7,TRBV7-2
ASSPGGGNQPQH,TRBJ1-5,TRBV28
ASSLSGTSGRYEQF,TRBJ2-1,TRBV5-4
ASSIRGFSQVNPGYEQY,-,TRBV19
ASSADSNTEAF,TRBJ1-1,TRBV7-6
ASSLAGIYSGNTIY,TRBJ1-3,TRBV7-2
ASSQGRRAEAF,TRBJ1-1,TRBV7-9
ASGLSGRNTGELF,TRBJ2-2,TRBV12-5
ASRKTGFGSYEQY,TRBJ2-7,TRBV19
ASSTSGTGSYEQY,TRBJ2-7,TRBV19
ASSPRGDTSPLH,TRBJ1-6,TRBV27
ASSLEGAGYRVGNIQY,TRBJ2-4,TRBV5-1
ASSYRALAISEQF,TRBJ2-1,TRBV27
ASSEAQGYNQPQH,TRBJ1-5,TRBV2
ASNMAGAPRDEQY,TRBJ2-7,TRBV5-1
ASSVEEGSGNTIY,TRBJ1-3,TRBV9
ASSQAWAGGPGDTQY,TRBJ2-3,TRBV4-3
ASSGTGGVWNQPQH,TRBJ1-5,TRBV6-6
ASSGHRDRETQY,TRBJ2-5,TRBV28
ASSSGPQDTQY,TRBJ2-3,TRBV9
ASSPARIGYGYT,TRBJ1-2,TRBV6-1
ASSLWAGEVTGELF,TRBJ2-2,TRBV5-1
ASSASSEAEQF,TRBJ2-1,TRBV2
ASSLLLRDSRAGNTIY,TRBJ1-3,TRBV11-2